These 8 T cell receptor beta chains originate from one sample sequenced in a study of blood T cells in healthy people across ages. Together with a sample-barcoded 5' primer, a J-beta primer mix was included in a second PCR lasting about 7 to 11 cycles. TCRdb redid the calling of the 5' RACE reads with MiXCR, one entry per CDR3 protein. The repertoire holds hundreds of thousands of distinct CDR3 sequences, with approximately 30% as singletons. Specimen: blood. The source is a woman of 80 years or more in good health.

This clonotype was counted only a few times. V and J are TRBV6-5 and TRBJ1-2, with D tentatively TRBD1 (6 bases). V lost 2 bases and J lost 6, with 13 bases in between. CDR1 and CDR2 from the germline V gene are MNHEY and SVGAGI. The CDR3 extends over 14 amino acids. As DNA, the CDR3 is TGTGCCAGCAGTTACGTCCGGGGGGCGGATGGCTACACCTTC. Its translation is CASSYVRGADGYTF.

The chain couples TRBV5-1 to TRBJ2-5; 8 nucleotides align to TRBD1. J lost 4 bases, V lost 4 bases, and 9 bases had no gene match. Looked up from germline, CDR1 is SGHRS and CDR2 is YFSETQ. The CDR3 extends over 15 amino acids. In nucleotides, the CDR3 is TGCGCCAGCAGCGAAGGACAGGGTAGCGGAGAGACCCAGTACTTC. Its translation: CASSEGQGSGETQYF. Full variable domain (remainder filled in from reference TRBV5-1 and TRBJ2-5): KAGVTQTPRYLIKTRGQQVTLSCSPISGHRSVSWYQQTPGQGLQFLFEYFSETQRNKGNFPGRFSGRQFSNSRSEMNVSTLELGDSALYLCASSEGQGSGETQYFGPGTRLLVL.

This clonotype came up many times. V gene TRBV21-1 combines with J gene TRBJ2-5. TRBV21-1 is deemed a pseudogene. The CDR3 runs to 19 residues. CDR3 region: CASSKVDRFPLRGRKTQYF. CDR3 in DNA: TGTGCCAGCAGCAAAGTTGACCGTTTTCCTTTGCGAGGTCGAAAGACCCAGTACTTC.

This chain uses TRBV20-1 with TRBJ1-6, with 9 bases fitting TRBD1. The CDR3 runs to 13 residues. From germline, CDR1 is DFQATT and CDR2 SNEGSKA (reference sequence). The V segment lost 6 bases and the J segment 7 bases; nucleotides outside the gene matches: 4. The CDR3 bases are TGCAGTGCAGGGACAGGGATAAATTCACCCCTCCACTTT. Translation: CSAGTGINSPLHF.

On this clonotype: A much larger clone is a single base away; this may be a read error. The chain recombines TRBV6-1 with TRBJ2-7; 12 nucleotides agree with TRBD2. Trimming at V came to 7 bases and at J to 7 bases, leaving 11 bases not matched to a gene. Germline V gene data show CDR1 as MNHNS and CDR2 as SASEGT. The CDR3 extends over 15 amino acids. CDR3 sequence (DNA): TGTGCCAGCATCCCGACTAGCGGGGGCTACAATGAGCAGTACTTC. Protein product: CASIPTSGGYNEQYF.

The chain is built from TRBV19 and TRBJ2-5, with a possible D match to TRBD1 (7 bases). V lost 5 bases and J 4 bases, leaving 14 bases between the germline ends. Germline loops: CDR1 LNHDA, CDR2 SQIVND (reference sequence). This CDR3 contains 14 residues. The CDR3 nucleotides read TGTGCCAGTAGTTCCTCAGGGGGGCGAGAGACCCAGTACTTC. Residues: CASSSSGGRETQYF.

This clonotype was recorded only once. V and J are TRBV7-2 and TRBJ1-1; D remains ambiguous. The CDR3 is 13 residues long. The V gene's germline CDR1 is SGHTA and CDR2 FQGNSA. Trimming pared 3 bases from V and 5 bases from J, leaving 10 bases between. CDR3 in amino acids: CASSFGVETEAFF. Written as DNA, the CDR3 is TGTGCCAGCAGCTTCGGGGTAGAGACTGAAGCTTTCTTT.

With regard to this clonotype: Since a much larger clone is just one base distant, this may be a read error. The chain joins TRBV7-2 to TRBJ2-7; the match to TRBD2 covers 8 bases. This CDR3 comprises 18 residues. Germline CDR1 reads SGHTA; CDR2 reads FQGNSA. The CDR3 DNA is TGTGCCGGCAGCTTAGTTGGTTCGTCGACGGGGGGGCAAGACGAGCAGTACTTC. This sequence encodes CAGSLVGSSTGGQDEQYF.